The T cell receptor (beta chain) under discussion was sequenced for a study of blood T cell repertoires in COVID-19. This table comes from immunoSEQ multiplex PCR, and its TCRdb copy is limited to in-frame clones, with some not included. The repertoire holds about 180,000 clones, approximately 85% seen once, with roughly 11% in the top ten. There are 15 residues in the CDR3. The V and J ends lost 4 bases and 2 bases respectively, with 10 bases between them. CDR1 is SGHNT and CDR2 is YYREEE in the germline V gene (reference sequence). Sequencing was performed on peripheral blood. The gene calls are TRBV5-4 and TRBJ2-6, with a tentative D call TRBD1 (6 bases). The sequence was collected from a human donor with active or convalescent COVID-19. The donor label of this sample is uncertain. CDR3 region: CASSPRGTGANVLTF. DNA for the CDR3: TGTGCCAGCAGCCCGAGGGGGACTGGGGCCAACGTCCTGACTTTC.